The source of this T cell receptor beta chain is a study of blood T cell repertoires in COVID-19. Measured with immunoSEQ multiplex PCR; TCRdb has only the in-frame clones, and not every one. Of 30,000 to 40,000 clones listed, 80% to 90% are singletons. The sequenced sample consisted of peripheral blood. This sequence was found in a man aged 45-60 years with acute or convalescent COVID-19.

CDR3 loop: CASSYSEDRGGHGYTF. The DNA of the CDR3 is TGTGCCAGCAGTTACTCGGAGGACAGGGGTGGGCATGGCTACACCTTC. The V and J genes are TRBV6-5 and TRBJ1-2, with TRBD1 identical over 9 bases. The CDR3 is made up of 16 amino acids. CDR1 is MNHEY and CDR2 is SVGAGI in the germline V gene. V dropped 0 bases and J dropped 6; count of bases not matched to a gene: 8.